This TCR beta chain was profiled in a study of T-cell reconstitution after alpha-beta-depleted transplantation in children. This clonotype was observed a few times. This sample's TCRbeta library carried unique molecular identifier barcodes. TCRdb redid the calling of the PCR reads with MiXCR, one entry per CDR3 protein. The table has 350,000 to 400,000 distinct CDR3 sequences, approximately 20% seen once; the top ten hold 3% to 4.5%. Germline V gene sequence: CDR1 SGDLS, CDR2 YYNGEE. V gave up 0 bases and J gave up 3 bases, with 12 bases separating them. The CDR3 is 16 residues long. The material sequenced was PBMCs from the stem cell graft donor, taken from the stem cell graft. This clonotype was sampled from a human donor who donated a stem cell graft to a child with acute myeloid leukemia. The chain uses TRBV9 and TRBJ2-2; D gene ambiguous. CDR3 in DNA: TGTGCCAGCAGCGTAGGAGAACAGCGCTACACCGGGGAGCTGTTTTTT. Protein product: CASSVGEQRYTGELFF.